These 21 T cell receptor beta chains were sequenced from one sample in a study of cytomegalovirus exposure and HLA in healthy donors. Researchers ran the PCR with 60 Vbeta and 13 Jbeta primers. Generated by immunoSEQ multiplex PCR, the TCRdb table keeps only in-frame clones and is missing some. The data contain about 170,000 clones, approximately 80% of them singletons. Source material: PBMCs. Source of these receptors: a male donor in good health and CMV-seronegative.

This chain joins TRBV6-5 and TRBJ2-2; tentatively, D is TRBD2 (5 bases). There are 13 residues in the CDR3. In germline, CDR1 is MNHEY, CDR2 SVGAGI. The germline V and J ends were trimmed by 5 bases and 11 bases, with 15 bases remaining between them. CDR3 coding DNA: TGTGCCAGCAGTAGGGCTCTAGAGGGAGAGCTGTTTTTT. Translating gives CASSRALEGELFF.

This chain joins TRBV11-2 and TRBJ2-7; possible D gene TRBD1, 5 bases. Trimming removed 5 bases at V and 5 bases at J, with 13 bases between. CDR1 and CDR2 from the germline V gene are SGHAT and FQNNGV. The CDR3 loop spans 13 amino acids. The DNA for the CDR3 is TGTGCCAGCAGCACGTACCAGGGAAACGAGCAGTACTTC. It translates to CASSTYQGNEQYF.

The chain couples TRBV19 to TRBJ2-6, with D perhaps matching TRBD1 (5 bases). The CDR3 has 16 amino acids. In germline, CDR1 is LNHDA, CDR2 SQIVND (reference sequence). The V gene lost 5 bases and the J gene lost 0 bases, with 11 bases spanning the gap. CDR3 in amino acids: CASSLRVPSGANVLTF. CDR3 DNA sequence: TGTGCCAGTAGTCTCAGGGTACCCTCTGGGGCCAACGTCCTGACTTTC.

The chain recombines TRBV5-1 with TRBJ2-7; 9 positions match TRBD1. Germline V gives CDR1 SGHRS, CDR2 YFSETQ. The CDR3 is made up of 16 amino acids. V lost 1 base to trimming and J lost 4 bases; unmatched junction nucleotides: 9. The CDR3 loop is CASSLTSGTGPYEQYF. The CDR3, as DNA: TGCGCCAGCAGCTTGACCTCCGGGACAGGGCCATACGAGCAGTACTTC.

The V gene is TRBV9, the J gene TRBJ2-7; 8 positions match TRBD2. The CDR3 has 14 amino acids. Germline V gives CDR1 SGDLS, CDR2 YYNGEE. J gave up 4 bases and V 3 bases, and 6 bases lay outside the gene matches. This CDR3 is CASSASGSFYEQYF. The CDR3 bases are TGTGCCAGCAGCGCGAGCGGGAGCTTTTACGAGCAGTACTTC.

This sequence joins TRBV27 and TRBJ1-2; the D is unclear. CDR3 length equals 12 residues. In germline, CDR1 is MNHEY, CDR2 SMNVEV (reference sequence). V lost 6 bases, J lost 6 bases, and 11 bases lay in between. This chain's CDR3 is CASRAGGHGYTF. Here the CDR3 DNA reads TGTGCCAGCAGGGCTGGCGGTCATGGCTACACCTTC.

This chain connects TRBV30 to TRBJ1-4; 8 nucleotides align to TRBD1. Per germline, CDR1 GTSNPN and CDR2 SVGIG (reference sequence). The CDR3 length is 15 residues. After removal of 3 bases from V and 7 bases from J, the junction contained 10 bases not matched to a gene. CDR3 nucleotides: TGTGCCTGGAGCATATCAGGGGGCCCTGGTGAAAAACTGTTTTTT. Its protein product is CAWSISGGPGEKLFF.

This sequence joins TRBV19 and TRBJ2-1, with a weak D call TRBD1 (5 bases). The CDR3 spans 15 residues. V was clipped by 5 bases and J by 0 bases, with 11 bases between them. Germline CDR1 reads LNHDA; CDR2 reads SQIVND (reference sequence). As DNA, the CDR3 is TGTGCCAGTAGTTCCAGGGTCCTCTCCTACAATGAGCAGTTCTTC. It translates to CASSSRVLSYNEQFF.

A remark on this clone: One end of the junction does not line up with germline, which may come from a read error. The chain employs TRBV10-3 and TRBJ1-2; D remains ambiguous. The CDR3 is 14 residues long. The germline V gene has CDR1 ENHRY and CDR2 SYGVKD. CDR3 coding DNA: TGTGCCGTCAGTGAAAGTACGGTACTCGGTGGCTACACCTTC. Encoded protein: CAVSESTVLGGYTF.

CDR3 protein: CASSPGGAGQETQYF. The DNA for the CDR3 is TGTGCCAGCAGCCCGGGGGGGGCGGGCCAAGAGACCCAGTACTTC. The gene calls are TRBV7-2 and TRBJ2-5, with 8 nucleotides matching TRBD2. Germline loops: CDR1 SGHTA, CDR2 FQGNSA. V lost 5 bases, J lost 1 base, and 6 bases stayed unmatched. CDR3 length: 15 residues. Full variable domain (remainder filled in from reference TRBV7-2 and TRBJ2-5): GAGVSQSPSNKVTEKGKDVELRCDPISGHTALYWYRQSLGQGLEFLIYFQGNSAPDKSGLPSDRFSAERTGGSVSTLTIQRTQQEDSAVYLCASSPGGAGQETQYFGPGTRLLVL.

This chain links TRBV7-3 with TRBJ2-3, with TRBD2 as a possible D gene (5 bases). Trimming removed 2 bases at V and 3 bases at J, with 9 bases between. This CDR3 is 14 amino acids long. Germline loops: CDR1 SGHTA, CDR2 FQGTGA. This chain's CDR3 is CASSLGLATDTQYF. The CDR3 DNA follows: TGTGCCAGCAGCTTAGGCCTAGCAACAGATACGCAGTATTTT.

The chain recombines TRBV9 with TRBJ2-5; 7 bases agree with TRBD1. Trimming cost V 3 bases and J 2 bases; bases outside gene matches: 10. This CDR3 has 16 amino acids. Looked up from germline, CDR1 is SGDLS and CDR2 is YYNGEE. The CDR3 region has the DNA TGTGCCAGCAGCGCCAGACAGGGAGTGGGGCAAGAGACCCAGTACTTC. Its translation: CASSARQGVGQETQYF.

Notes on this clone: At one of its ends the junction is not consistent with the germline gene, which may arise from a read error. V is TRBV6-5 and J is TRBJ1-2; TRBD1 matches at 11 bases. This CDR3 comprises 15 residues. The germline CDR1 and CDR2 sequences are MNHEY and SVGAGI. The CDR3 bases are TGTGCCAGCAGTTACCGGACAGGGGGCGCGGATGGCTACCCCTTC. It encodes CASSYRTGGADGYPF.

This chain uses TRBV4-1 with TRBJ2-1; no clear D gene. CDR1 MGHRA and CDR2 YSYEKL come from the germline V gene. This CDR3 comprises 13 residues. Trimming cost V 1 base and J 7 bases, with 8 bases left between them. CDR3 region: CASSQGRLNEQFF. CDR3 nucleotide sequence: TGCGCCAGCAGCCAAGGTCGGTTGAATGAGCAGTTCTTC.

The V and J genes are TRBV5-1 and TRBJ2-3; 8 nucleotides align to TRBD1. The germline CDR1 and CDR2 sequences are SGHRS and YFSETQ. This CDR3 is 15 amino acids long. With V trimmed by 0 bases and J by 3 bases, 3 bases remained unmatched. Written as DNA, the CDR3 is TGCGCCAGCAGCTTGGGACAGGGGATAACAGATACGCAGTATTTT. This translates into CASSLGQGITDTQYF. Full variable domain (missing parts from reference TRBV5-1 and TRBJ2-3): KAGVTQTPRYLIKTRGQQVTLSCSPISGHRSVSWYQQTPGQGLQFLFEYFSETQRNKGNFPGRFSGRQFSNSRSEMNVSTLELGDSALYLCASSLGQGITDTQYFGPGTRLTVL.

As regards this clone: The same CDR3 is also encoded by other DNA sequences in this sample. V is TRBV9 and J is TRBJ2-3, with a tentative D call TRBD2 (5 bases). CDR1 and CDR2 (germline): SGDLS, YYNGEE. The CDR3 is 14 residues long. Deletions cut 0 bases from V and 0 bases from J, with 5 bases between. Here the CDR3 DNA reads TGTGCCAGCAGCGTAGCGGGAAGCACAGATACGCAGTATTTT. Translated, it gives CASSVAGSTDTQYF.

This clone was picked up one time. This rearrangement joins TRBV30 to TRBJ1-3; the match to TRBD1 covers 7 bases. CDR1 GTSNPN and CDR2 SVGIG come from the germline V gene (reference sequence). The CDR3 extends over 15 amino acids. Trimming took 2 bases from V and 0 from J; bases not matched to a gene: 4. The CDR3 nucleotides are TGTGCCTGGAGTCTGGACAGGATCTCTGGAAACACCATATATTTT. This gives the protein CAWSLDRISGNTIYF.

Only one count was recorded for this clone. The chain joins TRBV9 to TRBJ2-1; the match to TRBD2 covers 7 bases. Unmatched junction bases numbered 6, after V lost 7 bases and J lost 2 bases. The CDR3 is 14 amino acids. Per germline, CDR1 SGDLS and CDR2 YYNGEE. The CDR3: CASGGGSPYNEQFF. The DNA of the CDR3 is TGTGCCAGCGGGGGGGGTAGCCCCTACAATGAGCAGTTCTTC. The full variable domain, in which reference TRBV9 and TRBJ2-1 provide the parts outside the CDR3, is DSGVTQTPKHLITATGQRVTLRCSPRSGDLSVYWYQQSLDQGLQFLIQYYNGEERAKGNILERFSAQQFPDLHSELNLSSLELGDSALYFCASGGGSPYNEQFFGPGTRLTVL.

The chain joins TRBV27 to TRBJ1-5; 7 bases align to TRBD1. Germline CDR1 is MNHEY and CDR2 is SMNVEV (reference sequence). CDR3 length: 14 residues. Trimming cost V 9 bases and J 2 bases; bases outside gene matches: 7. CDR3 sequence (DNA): TGTGCCAGTTCACAGGGGAATGGCAATCAGCCCCAGCATTTT. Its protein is CASSQGNGNQPQHF.

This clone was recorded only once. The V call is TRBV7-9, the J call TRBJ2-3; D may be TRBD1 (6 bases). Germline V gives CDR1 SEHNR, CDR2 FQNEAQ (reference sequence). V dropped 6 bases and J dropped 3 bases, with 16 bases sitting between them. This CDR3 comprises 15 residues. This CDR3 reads CASSAPTGLTDTQYF. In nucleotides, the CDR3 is TGTGCCAGCAGTGCCCCGACAGGATTGACAGATACGCAGTATTTT.

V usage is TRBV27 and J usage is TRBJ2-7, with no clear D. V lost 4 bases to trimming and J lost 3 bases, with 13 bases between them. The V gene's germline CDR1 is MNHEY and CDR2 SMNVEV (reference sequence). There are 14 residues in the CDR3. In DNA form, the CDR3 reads TGTGCCAGCAGTTACTCCCAGGCGAACTACGAGCAGTACTTC. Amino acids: CASSYSQANYEQYF.